Reported below is one T cell receptor (beta chain). Its antigen is still unknown. This sample stems from a study of response to subunit inactivated influenza vaccine. General study findings and limits: The authors offered the suggestion that each seasonal influenza vaccination recruits few new T cells.

Deletions cut 0 bases from V and 6 bases from J, with 15 bases between. This CDR3 comprises 15 residues. Germline assignment: CDR1 DFQATT and CDR2 SNEGSKA (reference sequence). TCRdb used MiXCR to reprocess the RT-PCR reads, holding one entry per CDR3 protein. The repertoire holds over 150,000 distinct CDR3 sequences, with around 10% as singletons. Sequencing was performed on CD8+ T cells sorted from PBMCs, taken roughly 24 months after vaccination. This TCR derives from a man aged 50-75 years who received an inactivated influenza vaccine. The gene calls are TRBV20-1 and TRBJ1-5; D is perhaps TRBD1 (6 bases). The CDR3 sequence is CSARDRGGRGQPQHF. In DNA form, the CDR3 reads TGCAGTGCTAGAGATCGAGGGGGGAGGGGTCAGCCCCAGCATTTT.